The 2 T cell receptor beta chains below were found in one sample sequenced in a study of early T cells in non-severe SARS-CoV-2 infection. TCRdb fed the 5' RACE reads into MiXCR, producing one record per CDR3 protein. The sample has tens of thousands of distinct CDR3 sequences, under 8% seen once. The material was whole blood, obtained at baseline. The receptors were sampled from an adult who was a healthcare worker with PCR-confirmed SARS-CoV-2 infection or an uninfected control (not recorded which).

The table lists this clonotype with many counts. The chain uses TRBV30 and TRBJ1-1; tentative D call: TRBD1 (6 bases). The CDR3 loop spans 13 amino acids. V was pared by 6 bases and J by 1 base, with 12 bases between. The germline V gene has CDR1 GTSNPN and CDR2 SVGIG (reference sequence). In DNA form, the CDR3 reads TGTGCCTGTTCCGGGACATCGAACACTGAAGCTTTCTTT. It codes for CACSGTSNTEAFF.

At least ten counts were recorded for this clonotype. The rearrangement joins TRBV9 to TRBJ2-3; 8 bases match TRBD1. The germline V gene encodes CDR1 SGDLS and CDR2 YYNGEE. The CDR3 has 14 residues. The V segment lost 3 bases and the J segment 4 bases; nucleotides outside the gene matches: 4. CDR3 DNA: TGTGCCAGCAGCGCCGGACAGGGCGCAGATACGCAGTATTTT. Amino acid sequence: CASSAGQGADTQYF.